Listed here is a single T cell receptor (beta chain). TCRdb reprocessed the 5' RACE reads via MiXCR and lists one record per CDR3 protein. The profile shows 350,000 to 500,000 distinct CDR3 sequences, 20% to 30% of them singletons. This sample was taken from a study of T-cell memory formation after mild COVID-19. Overall study context: Largely, TCR clusters stayed within a single donor.

V was pared by 2 bases and J by 3 bases, with 17 bases between. Germline V gene sequence: CDR1 SGHRS, CDR2 YFSETQ. CDR3 length: 16 amino acids. This TCR was recovered from an adult woman who had mild COVID-19 (a few samples of this study predate the infection). Cell type and time point are not known. V is TRBV5-1 and J is TRBJ2-5; D might be TRBD1 or TRBD2, each matching 5 bases. Material: PBMCs or a T cell subset sorted from them (not recorded which). CDR3 sequence reads: CASSFSTGTGKETQYF. CDR3 nucleotides: TGCGCCAGCAGCTTTTCAACCGGGACCGGAAAAGAGACCCAGTACTTC.